This TCR beta chain was sequenced in a study of cytomegalovirus exposure and HLA in healthy donors. Germline lookup yields CDR1 LGHNA and CDR2 YNFKEQ. The germline V and J ends were trimmed by 0 bases and 5 bases, with 13 bases remaining between them. The CDR3 contains 16 residues. In the PCR, 60 Vbeta and 13 Jbeta primers were used. Sequenced by immunoSEQ multiplex PCR; TCRdb stores in-frame clones only, minus some. The data hold more than 80,000 clones, with less than 80% observed a single time. As to this clone: Its antigen is not identified.

General study findings and limits: Cytomegalovirus status was reportedly diagnosed by the classifier with high sensitivity and specificity.

Sequencing was carried out using PBMCs. The genes are TRBV4-2 and TRBJ2-2, with D possibly being TRBD2 (6 bases). The sequence was obtained from a man aged 60 to 69 in good health and CMV-seronegative. Here the CDR3 DNA reads TGTGCCAGCAGCCAAGACCTTCGGCGGGGAACCGGGGAGCTGTTTTTT. Protein product: CASSQDLRRGTGELFF.